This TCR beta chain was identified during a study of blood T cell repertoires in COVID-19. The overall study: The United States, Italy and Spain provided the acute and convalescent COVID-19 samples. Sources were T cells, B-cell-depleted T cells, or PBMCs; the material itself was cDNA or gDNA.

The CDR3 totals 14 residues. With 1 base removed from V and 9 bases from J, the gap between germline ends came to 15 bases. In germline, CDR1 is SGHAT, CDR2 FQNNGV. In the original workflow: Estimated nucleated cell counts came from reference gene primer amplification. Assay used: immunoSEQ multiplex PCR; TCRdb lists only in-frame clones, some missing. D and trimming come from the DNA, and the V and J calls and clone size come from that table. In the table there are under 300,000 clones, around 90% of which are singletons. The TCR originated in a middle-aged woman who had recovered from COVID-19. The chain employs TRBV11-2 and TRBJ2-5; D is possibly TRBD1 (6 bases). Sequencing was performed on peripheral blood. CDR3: CASSLAGHPAAQYF. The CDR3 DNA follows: TGTGCCAGCAGCTTAGCGGGACACCCAGCGGCCCAGTACTTC.